The 15 T cell receptor beta chains reported below all come from one sample, sequenced in a study of T cell responses to AZD1222 COVID-19 vaccine. Profiling relied on immunoSEQ multiplex PCR, and the TCRdb table lists in-frame clones only, not all of them. The table has around 170,000 clones, 85% to 95% seen once. The sequencing used peripheral blood, collected 28 days after the second AZD1222 dose. These receptors all stem from an adult who received the AZD1222 COVID-19 vaccine.

This sequence joins TRBV18 and TRBJ1-1, with TRBD1 matching 7 bases. CDR1 is KGHSH, CDR2 LQKENI, per germline. V dropped 2 bases and J dropped 10; count of bases not matched to a gene: 7. This CDR3 has 13 residues. The CDR3 sequence: CASSPGQEVGAFF. In DNA form, the CDR3 reads TGTGCCAGCTCACCAGGACAGGAAGTCGGAGCTTTCTTT.

V gene TRBV6-5 combines with J gene TRBJ1-3; perhaps TRBD1 as D (6 bases). The CDR3 loop spans 13 amino acids. Trimming removed 6 bases from V and 2 bases from J, with 8 bases in between. Germline V gene data show CDR1 as MNHEY and CDR2 as SVGAGI. CDR3 protein: CASSRDTGNTIYF. Here the CDR3 DNA reads TGTGCCAGCAGCCGGGACACTGGAAACACCATATATTTT.

The V call is TRBV30, the J call TRBJ1-1; the D is unclear. Trimming stripped 0 bases from V and 5 bases from J, with 10 bases between. The CDR3 sequence is 13 residues long. Germline lookup yields CDR1 GTSNPN and CDR2 SVGIG (reference sequence). CDR3 in amino acids: CAWSVNSRTEAFF. CDR3 in DNA: TGTGCCTGGAGTGTAAACTCAAGGACTGAAGCTTTCTTT.

The V and J genes are TRBV7-9 and TRBJ2-1; D possibly corresponds to TRBD2 (6 bases). The length of the CDR3 is 15 residues. From germline, CDR1 is SEHNR and CDR2 FQNEAQ (reference sequence). The V end lost 1 base, the J end lost 6 bases, and 13 bases lay between the germline ends. In nucleotides, the CDR3 is TGTGCCAGCAGCTTAGTGGGGACTCCACTCAATGAGCAGTTCTTC. Translated, it gives CASSLVGTPLNEQFF.

The chain is built from TRBV7-2 and TRBJ2-5; 12 bases match TRBD2. Losses at the gene ends were 5 bases for V and 5 bases for J; bases not matched to a gene: 9. CDR3 length: 16 amino acids. The V gene's germline CDR1 is SGHTA and CDR2 FQGNSA. This chain's CDR3 is CASSMLAGGVGETQYF. Here the CDR3 DNA reads TGTGCCAGCAGCATGCTAGCGGGGGGGGTCGGGGAGACCCAGTACTTC.

This sequence joins TRBV15 and TRBJ2-1; 10 bases agree with TRBD1. The germline CDR1 and CDR2 sequences are LNHNV and YYDKDF (reference sequence). The CDR3 sequence is 16 residues long. The V and J ends lost 3 bases and 3 bases, in that order; junction bases with no gene match: 5. CDR3 in DNA: TGTGCCACCAGCAGGGAGGACAGGGGGGTCTACAATGAGCAGTTCTTC. Its protein is CATSREDRGVYNEQFF.

The rearrangement joins TRBV23-1 to TRBJ1-4, with D possibly matching TRBD1 (5 bases). TRBV23-1 is an ORF for which the function is uncertain. V was pared by 0 bases and J by 7 bases, with 21 bases between. The CDR3 is 18 residues long. The CDR3 spells CASSQSAQKTGGGEKLFF. The DNA for the CDR3 is TGCGCCAGCAGTCAATCCGCTCAGAAGACCGGGGGTGGTGAAAAACTGTTTTTT.

This clone has just a few counts. The chain couples TRBV6-5 to TRBJ1-3; 10 positions agree with TRBD1. CDR1 is MNHEY, CDR2 SVGAGI, per germline. Trimming took 7 bases from V and 2 from J; bases not matched to a gene: 2. The CDR3 runs to 14 residues. The CDR3: CASNGQGAGNTIYF. CDR3 sequence (DNA): TGTGCCAGCAACGGACAGGGGGCTGGAAACACCATATATTTT.

The V call is TRBV2, the J call TRBJ2-7, with 10 bases lining up with TRBD2. The germline CDR1 and CDR2 sequences are SNHLY and FYNNEI. V shed 5 bases and J 0 bases; nucleotides not matched to a gene: 4. The CDR3 spans 15 residues. The CDR3 bases are TGTGCCAGCAGTTTCTCTAGCGGGGGCTCCTACGAGCAGTACTTC. Its translation: CASSFSSGGSYEQYF. Supplemented by reference TRBV2 and TRBJ2-7, the full variable domain reads EPEVTQTPSHQVTQMGQEVILRCVPISNHLYFYWYRQILGQKVEFLVSFYNNEISEKSEIFDDQFSVERPDGSNFTLKIRSTKLEDSAMYFCASSFSSGGSYEQYFGPGTRLTVT.

This rearrangement joins TRBV6-5 to TRBJ2-5; D remains ambiguous. The CDR3 has 13 amino acids. The V end was cut by 6 bases, the J end by 1 base, with 9 bases between. CDR1 and CDR2 (germline): MNHEY, SVGAGI. The CDR3 DNA sequence: TGTGCCAGCAGAAGACAAATCCAAGAGACCCAGTACTTC. It yields the protein CASRRQIQETQYF.

The J gene is TRBJ1-1, the V gene TRBV29-1; unclear D gene. Trimming shortened V by 6 bases and J by 4 bases, and 21 bases separated the two germline ends. This CDR3 region has 15 residues. CDR1 is SQVTM, CDR2 ANQGSEA, per germline. DNA of the CDR3: TGCAGCGTGTACCCGGTTTCCCCCCTAGTCACTGAAGCTTTCTTT. Its translation is CSVYPVSPLVTEAFF.

The chain employs TRBV7-3 and TRBJ2-2, with D perhaps TRBD1 (5 bases). Germline V gives CDR1 SGHTA, CDR2 FQGTGA. Trimming took 1 base from V and 1 from J, leaving 10 bases between them. The CDR3 is 16 amino acids. CDR3 sequence (DNA): TGTGCCAGCAGCTTAATGCAGGGCGGGAACACCGGGGAGCTGTTTTTT. Its translation: CASSLMQGGNTGELFF.

For this clone: The junction does not match germline at one end; this may be a read error. The chain uses TRBV5-4 and TRBJ1-1; no clear D. Germline assignment: CDR1 SGHNT and CDR2 YYREEE (reference sequence). CDR3 size: 14 residues. CDR3 amino acids: CASSRNTDPTGAFF. The CDR3 nucleotides read TGTGCCAGCAGCCGAAACACGGATCCGACTGGAGCTTTCTTT. The full variable domain, in which reference TRBV5-4 and TRBJ1-1 provide the parts outside the CDR3, is ETGVTQSPTHLIKTRGQQVTLRCSSQSGHNTVSWYQQALGQGPQFIFQYYREEENGRGNFPPRFSGLQFPNYSSELNVNALELDDSALYLCASSRNTDPTGAFFGQGTRLTVV.

The chain has TRBV7-2 and TRBJ2-1; weak D call: TRBD1 (6 bases). Germline assignment: CDR1 SGHTA and CDR2 FQGNSA. The CDR3 sequence is 14 residues long. The V end lost 3 bases, the J end lost 1 base, and 7 bases lay between the germline ends. The CDR3 sequence is CASSFDRSYNEQFF. CDR3 sequence (DNA): TGTGCCAGCAGCTTCGACAGGTCCTACAATGAGCAGTTCTTC.

Only one count was recorded for this clone. The DNA of the CDR3 is TGTGCCAGCAGTGAAGGGGTACTAAGGAACACTGAAGCTTTCTTT. Translating it yields CASSEGVLRNTEAFF. The rearrangement joins TRBV6-1 to TRBJ1-1; D is unresolved. Germline assignment: CDR1 MNHNS and CDR2 SASEGT. This CDR3 is built from 15 residues. V shed 1 base and J shed 1 base, with 10 bases lying between them.